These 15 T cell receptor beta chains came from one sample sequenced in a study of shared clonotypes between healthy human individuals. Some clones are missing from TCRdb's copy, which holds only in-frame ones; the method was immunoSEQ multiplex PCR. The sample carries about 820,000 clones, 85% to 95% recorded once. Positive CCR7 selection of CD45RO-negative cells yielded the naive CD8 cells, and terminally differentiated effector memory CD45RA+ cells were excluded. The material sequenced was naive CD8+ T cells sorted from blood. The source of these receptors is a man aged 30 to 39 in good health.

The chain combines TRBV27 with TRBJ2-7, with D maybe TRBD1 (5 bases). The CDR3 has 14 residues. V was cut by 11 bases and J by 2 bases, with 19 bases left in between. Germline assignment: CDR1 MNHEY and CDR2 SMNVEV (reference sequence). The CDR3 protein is CAGAYGGPPYEQYF. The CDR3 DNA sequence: TGTGCCGGGGCGTACGGTGGGCCACCCTACGAGCAGTACTTC.

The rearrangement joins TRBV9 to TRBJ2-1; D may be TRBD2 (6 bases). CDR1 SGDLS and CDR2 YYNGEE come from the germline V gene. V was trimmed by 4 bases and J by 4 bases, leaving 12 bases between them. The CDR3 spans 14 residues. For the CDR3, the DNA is TGTGCCAGCAGCCTGGGGAGCGGGTACAATGAGCAGTTCTTC. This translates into CASSLGSGYNEQFF.

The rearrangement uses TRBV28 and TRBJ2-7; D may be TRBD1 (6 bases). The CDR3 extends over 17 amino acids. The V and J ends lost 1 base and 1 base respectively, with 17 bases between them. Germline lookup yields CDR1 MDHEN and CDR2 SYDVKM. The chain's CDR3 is CASSLFSAGEDSYEQYF. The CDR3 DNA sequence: TGTGCCAGCAGTTTATTTTCGGCAGGGGAAGATTCCTACGAGCAGTACTTC. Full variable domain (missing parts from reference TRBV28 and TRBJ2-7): DVKVTQSSRYLVKRTGEKVFLECVQDMDHENMFWYRQDPGLGLRLIYFSYDVKMKEKGDIPEGYSVSREKKERFSLILESASTNQTSMYLCASSLFSAGEDSYEQYFGPGTRLTVT.

Here the CDR3 DNA reads TGCGCCAGCAGCCAAGAGCTAATGATTCAGGACATTCAGTACTTC. This translates into CASSQELMIQDIQYF. This chain connects TRBV4-1 to TRBJ2-4; no definite D call. Trimming removed 0 bases from V and 8 bases from J, with 14 bases in between. The CDR3 covers 15 residues. Germline CDR1 reads MGHRA; CDR2 reads YSYEKL.

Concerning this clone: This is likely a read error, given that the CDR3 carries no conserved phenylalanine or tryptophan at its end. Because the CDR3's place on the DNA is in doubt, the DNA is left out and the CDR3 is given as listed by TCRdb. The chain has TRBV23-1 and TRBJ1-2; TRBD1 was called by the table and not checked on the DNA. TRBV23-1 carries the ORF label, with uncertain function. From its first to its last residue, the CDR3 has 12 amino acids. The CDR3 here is CASSQLGQYYFV.

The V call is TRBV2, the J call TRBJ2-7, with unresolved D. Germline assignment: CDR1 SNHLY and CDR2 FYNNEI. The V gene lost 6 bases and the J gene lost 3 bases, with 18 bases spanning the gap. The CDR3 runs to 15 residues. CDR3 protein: CASRFLPSWDYEQYF. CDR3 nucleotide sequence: TGTGCCAGCAGATTTTTGCCATCGTGGGACTACGAGCAGTACTTC.

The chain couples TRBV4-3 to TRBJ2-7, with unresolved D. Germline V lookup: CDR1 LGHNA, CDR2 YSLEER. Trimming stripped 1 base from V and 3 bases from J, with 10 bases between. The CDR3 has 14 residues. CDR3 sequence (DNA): TGCGCCAGCAGCCAAGCTACTTATCGCTACGAGCAGTACTTC. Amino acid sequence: CASSQATYRYEQYF.

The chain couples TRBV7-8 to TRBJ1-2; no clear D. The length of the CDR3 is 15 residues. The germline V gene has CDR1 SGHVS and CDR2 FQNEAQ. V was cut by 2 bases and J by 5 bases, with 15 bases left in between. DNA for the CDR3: TGTGCCAGCAGCTTACCCCCAACAGCAACTTATGGCTACACCTTC. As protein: CASSLPPTATYGYTF.

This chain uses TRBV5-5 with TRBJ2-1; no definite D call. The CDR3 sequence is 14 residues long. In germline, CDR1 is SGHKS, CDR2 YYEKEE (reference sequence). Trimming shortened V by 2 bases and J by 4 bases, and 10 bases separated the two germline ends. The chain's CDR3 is CASSFLILYNEQFF. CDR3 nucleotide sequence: TGTGCCAGCAGCTTTCTGATCTTATACAATGAGCAGTTCTTC.

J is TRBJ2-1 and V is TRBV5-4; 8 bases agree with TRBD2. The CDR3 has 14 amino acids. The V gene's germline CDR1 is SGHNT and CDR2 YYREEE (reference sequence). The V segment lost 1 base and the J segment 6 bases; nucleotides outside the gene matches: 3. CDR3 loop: CASSLQSGGNEQFF. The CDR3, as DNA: TGTGCCAGCAGCTTGCAGAGCGGGGGCAATGAGCAGTTCTTC.

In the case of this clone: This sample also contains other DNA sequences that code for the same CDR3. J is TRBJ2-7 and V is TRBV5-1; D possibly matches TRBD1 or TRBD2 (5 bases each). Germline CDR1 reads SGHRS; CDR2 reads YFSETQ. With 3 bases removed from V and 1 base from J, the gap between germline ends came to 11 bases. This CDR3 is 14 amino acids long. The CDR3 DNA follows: TGCGCCAGCAGCTACGGGACCGGATCCTACGAGCAGTACTTC. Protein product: CASSYGTGSYEQYF.

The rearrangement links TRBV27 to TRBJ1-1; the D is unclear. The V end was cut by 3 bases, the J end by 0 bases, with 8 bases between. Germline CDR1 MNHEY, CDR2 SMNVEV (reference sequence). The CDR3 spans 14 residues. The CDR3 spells CASSLGFLNTEAFF. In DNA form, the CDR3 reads TGTGCCAGCAGTTTGGGGTTCCTGAACACTGAAGCTTTCTTT.

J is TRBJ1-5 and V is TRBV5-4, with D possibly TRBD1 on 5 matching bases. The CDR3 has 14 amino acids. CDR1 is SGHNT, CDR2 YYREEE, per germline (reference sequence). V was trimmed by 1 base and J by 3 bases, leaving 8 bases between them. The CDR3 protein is CASSLLGANQPQHF. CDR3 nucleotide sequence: TGTGCCAGCAGCTTGCTAGGGGCCAATCAGCCCCAGCATTTT.

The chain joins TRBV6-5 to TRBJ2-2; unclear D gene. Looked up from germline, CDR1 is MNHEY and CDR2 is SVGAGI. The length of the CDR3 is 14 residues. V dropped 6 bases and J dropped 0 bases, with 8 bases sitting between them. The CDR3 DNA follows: TGTGCCAGCAGCATCCATGCGAACACCGGGGAGCTGTTTTTT. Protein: CASSIHANTGELFF.

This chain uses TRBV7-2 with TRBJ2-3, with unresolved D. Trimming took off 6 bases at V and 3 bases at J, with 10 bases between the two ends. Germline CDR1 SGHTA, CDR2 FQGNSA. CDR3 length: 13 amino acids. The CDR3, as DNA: TGTGCCAGCAGTAGTCTTGTTACAGATACGCAGTATTTT. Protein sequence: CASSSLVTDTQYF. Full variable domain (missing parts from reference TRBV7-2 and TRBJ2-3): GAGVSQSPSNKVTEKGKDVELRCDPISGHTALYWYRQSLGQGLEFLIYFQGNSAPDKSGLPSDRFSAERTGGSVSTLTIQRTQQEDSAVYLCASSSLVTDTQYFGPGTRLTVL.